The T cell receptor beta chain under discussion was sequenced for a study of cytomegalovirus exposure and HLA in healthy donors. Findings of the study overall: Presence/absence analysis assumed near-uniform sequencing depth across donors. On later analysis, the bulk of CMV-associated TCR beta chains appeared to be HLA-restricted.

The PCR was carried out with 60 Vbeta primers and 13 Jbeta primers. The data were produced by immunoSEQ multiplex PCR, yet TCRdb's version contains in-frame clones alone and is incomplete. The top ten clones hold about 1% of a sample with about 130,000 clones, more than 70% of them seen once. A word on this clone: Its antigen is still unknown.

Though probably carrying unrecorded immune exposures, donors were nominally healthy at sampling. Trimming removed 3 bases from V and 3 bases from J, with 9 bases in between. Looked up from germline, CDR1 is SNHLY and CDR2 is FYNNEI. This CDR3 region has 14 residues. This rearrangement joins TRBV2 to TRBJ2-1; D call uncertain. This receptor was taken from an older woman in good health and CMV-seronegative. Material: PBMCs. The CDR3 DNA is TGTGCCAGCAGTGACAGGAATTACTACAATGAGCAGTTCTTC. The encoded protein is CASSDRNYYNEQFF.